The following is a T cell receptor beta chain sequence with its context. This specimen comes from a study of blood T cell repertoires in COVID-19. The method was immunoSEQ multiplex PCR; TCRdb's version includes in-frame clones alone and lacks a portion of them. The sample contains 200,000 to 250,000 clones, 84% of which appear only once. Germline values: CDR1 SGHRS, CDR2 YFSETQ. The CDR3 is 16 residues long. V trimming: 4 bases; J trimming: 5 bases; junction bases outside the gene matches: 11. The genes are TRBV5-1 and TRBJ2-1, with 8 bases aligning to TRBD2. The clonotype comes from a woman aged 50 to 60 with active or convalescent COVID-19. The specimen sequenced was peripheral blood. CDR3 nucleotides: TGCGCCAGCAGCCCCAACCCTAGCGGGCTTGACAATGAGCAGTTCTTC. Its translation is CASSPNPSGLDNEQFF.